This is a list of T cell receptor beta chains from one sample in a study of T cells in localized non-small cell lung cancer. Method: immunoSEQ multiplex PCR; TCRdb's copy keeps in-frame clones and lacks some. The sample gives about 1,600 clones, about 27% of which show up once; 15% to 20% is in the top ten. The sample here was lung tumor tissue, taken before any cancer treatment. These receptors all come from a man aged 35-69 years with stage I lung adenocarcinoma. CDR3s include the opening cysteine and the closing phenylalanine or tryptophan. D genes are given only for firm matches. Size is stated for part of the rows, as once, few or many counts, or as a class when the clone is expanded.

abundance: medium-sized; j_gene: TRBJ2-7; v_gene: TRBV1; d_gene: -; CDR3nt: TGCGCCAGCAGCCAAGATTTAGGGTTCTACGAGCAGTACTTC; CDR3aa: CASSQDLGFYEQYF
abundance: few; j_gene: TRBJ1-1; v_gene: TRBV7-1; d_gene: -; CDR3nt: TGTGCCAGCAGCTCCCAGTGGGACACTGAAGCTTTCTTT; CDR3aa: CASSSQWDTEAFF
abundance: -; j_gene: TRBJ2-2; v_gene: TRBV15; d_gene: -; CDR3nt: TGTGCCACCAGCAGAGAAGGATGGGGGGATCGGGCCGGGGAGCTGTTTTTT; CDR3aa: CATSREGWGDRAGELFF
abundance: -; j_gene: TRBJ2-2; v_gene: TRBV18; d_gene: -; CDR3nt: TGTGCCAGCTCCCCCCCTGGAGGGGGCACCACCGGGGAGCTGTTTTTT; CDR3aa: CASSPPGGGTTGELFF
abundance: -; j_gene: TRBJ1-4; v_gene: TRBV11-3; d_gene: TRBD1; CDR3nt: TGTGCCAGCAGCCAGGGACAGGGCGGTGGTGAAAAACTGTTTTTT; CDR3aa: CASSQGQGGGEKLFF
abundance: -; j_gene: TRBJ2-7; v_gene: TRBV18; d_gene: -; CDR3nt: TGTGCCAGCTCACCAAGAGGACAGACCTACGAGCAGTACTTC; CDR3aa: CASSPRGQTYEQYF
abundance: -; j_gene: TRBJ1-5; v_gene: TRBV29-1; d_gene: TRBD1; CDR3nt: TGCAGCGTTGGGGGACAGGGTCGCAATCAGCCCCAGCATTTT; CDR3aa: CSVGGQGRNQPQHF
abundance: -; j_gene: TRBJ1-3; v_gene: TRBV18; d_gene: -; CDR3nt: TGTGCCAGCTCACCACCCCTCACCGGGACAAGTGGAAACACCATATATTTT; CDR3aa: CASSPPLTGTSGNTIYF
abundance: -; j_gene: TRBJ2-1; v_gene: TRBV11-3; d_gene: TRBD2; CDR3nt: TGTGCCAGCAGCGAGTTAAGGACTAGTTCCTACAATGAGCAGTTCTTC; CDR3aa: CASSELRTSSYNEQFF
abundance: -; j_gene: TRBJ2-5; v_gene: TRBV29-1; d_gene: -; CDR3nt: TGCAGCGTTATAACAGGAGGGCAAGAGACCCAGTACTTC; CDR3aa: CSVITGGQETQYF
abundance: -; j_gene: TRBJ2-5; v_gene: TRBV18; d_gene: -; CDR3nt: TGTGCCAGCTCACCACCGTCGGGAGTTAGAGAGACCCAGTACTTC; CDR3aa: CASSPPSGVRETQYF
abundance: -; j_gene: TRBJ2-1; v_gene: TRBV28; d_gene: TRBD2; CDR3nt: TGTGCCAGCAGTTTAGGGACTAGCCTAGAGCAGTTCTTC; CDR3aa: CASSLGTSLEQFF
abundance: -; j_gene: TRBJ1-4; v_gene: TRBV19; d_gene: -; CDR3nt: TGTGCCAGTAGTGGGGACGTTGAAAAACTGTTTTTT; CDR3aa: CASSGDVEKLFF
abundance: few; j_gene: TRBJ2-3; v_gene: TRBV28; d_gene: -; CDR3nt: TGTGCCAGCAGTTTTAGGAACTACAACACAGATACGCAGTATTTT; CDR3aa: CASSFRNYNTDTQYF
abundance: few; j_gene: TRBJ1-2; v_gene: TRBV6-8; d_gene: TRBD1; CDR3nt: TGTGCCAGCACCCACCGACAGGGTCACTATGGCTACACCTTC; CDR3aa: CASTHRQGHYGYTF
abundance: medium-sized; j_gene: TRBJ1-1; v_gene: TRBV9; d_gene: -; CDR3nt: TGTGCCAGCAGCCCCGAGAGGGGGGGGATAACTGAAGCTTTCTTT; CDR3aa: CASSPERGGITEAFF
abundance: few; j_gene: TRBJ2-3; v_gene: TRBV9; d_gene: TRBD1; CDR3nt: TGTGCCAGCAGCAAGAGGGGACAGGTCCCAGATACGCAGTATTTT; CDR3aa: CASSKRGQVPDTQYF
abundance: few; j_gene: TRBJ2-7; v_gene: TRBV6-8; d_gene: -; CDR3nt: TGTGCCAGCAGTTCCAAGGGTCGGACGGGAACCTCCTACGAGCAGTACTTC; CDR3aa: CASSSKGRTGTSYEQYF
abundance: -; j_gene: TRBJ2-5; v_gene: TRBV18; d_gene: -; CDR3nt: TGTGCCAGCTCACCACAGGCCGAAGAGACCCAGTACTTC; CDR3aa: CASSPQAEETQYF
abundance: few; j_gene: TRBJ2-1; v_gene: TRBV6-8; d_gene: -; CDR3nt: TGTGCCAGCAGTTACACCCTCCTGGGGAATGAGCAGTTCTTC; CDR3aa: CASSYTLLGNEQFF
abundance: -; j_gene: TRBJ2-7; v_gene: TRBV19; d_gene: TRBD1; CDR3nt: TGTGCCAGTAGTGTCTCGGGACAGGGTGCCTACGAGCAGTACTTC; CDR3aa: CASSVSGQGAYEQYF
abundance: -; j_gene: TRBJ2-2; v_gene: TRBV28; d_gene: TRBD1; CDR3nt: TGTGCCAGCGGTAAACGTCGACAGGGCACCGGGGAGCTGTTTTTT; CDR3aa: CASGKRRQGTGELFF
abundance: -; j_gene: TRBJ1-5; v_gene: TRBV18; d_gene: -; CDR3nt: TGTGCCAGCTCACCTGGGGGCAATAGCAATCAGCCCCAGCATTTT; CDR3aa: CASSPGGNSNQPQHF
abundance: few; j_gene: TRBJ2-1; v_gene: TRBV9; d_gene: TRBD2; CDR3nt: TGTGCCAGCGTTGAGACTAGCGTCCTTAAGCTAGGTGAGCAGTTCTTC; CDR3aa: CASVETSVLKLGEQFF
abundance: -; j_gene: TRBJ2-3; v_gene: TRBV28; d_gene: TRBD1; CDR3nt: TGTGCAGCCCGAGGGACAGATCGCACAGATACGCAGTATTTT; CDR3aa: CAARGTDRTDTQYF
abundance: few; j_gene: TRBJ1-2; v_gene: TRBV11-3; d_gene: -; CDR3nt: TGTGCCAGCAGCGTTGGGGCAGGATCTTTAATGCGGGGTGGCTACACCTTC; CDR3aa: CASSVGAGSLMRGGYTF
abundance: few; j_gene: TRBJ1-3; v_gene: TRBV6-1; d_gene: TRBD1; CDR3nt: TGTGCCAGCAGTGAAGACGGGACAGGGCGGCTCGGGGCCATATATTTT; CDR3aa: CASSEDGTGRLGAIYF
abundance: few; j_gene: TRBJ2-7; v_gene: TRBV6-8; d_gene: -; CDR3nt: TGTGCCAGCAGTTCGGGGGGCACCTACGAGCAGTACTTC; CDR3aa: CASSSGGTYEQYF
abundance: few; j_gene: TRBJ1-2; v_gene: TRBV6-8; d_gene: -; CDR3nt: TGTGCCAGCAGTTACGGGGGGTCCTGGGGCTACACCTTC; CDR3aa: CASSYGGSWGYTF